Following are 23 T cell receptor beta chains from one sample sequenced in a study of cytomegalovirus exposure and HLA in healthy donors. Only in-frame clones appear in the TCRdb table, and some are missing; sequencing was by immunoSEQ multiplex PCR. The data contain about 140,000 clones, 80% to 90% of them seen just once; the ten biggest clones take up about 7.9%. Sequencing input: PBMCs. These receptors were collected from a woman aged 18-35 years in good health and CMV-seropositive.

The chain has TRBV4-1 and TRBJ2-7, with D unclear. Germline CDR1 is MGHRA and CDR2 is YSYEKL. The CDR3 length is 13 residues. Trimming took 2 bases from V and 3 from J, leaving 8 bases between them. In nucleotides, the CDR3 is TGCGCCAGCAGCCAAACTTCTTACTACGAGCAGTACTTC. This encodes CASSQTSYYEQYF.

This chain joins TRBV5-4 and TRBJ1-3; D gene unclear. CDR3 length equals 12 residues. The V end lost 5 bases, the J end lost 4 bases, and 7 bases lay between the germline ends. Per germline, CDR1 SGHNT and CDR2 YYREEE (reference sequence). The CDR3 spells CASSATGNTIYF. Written as DNA, the CDR3 is TGTGCCAGCAGTGCGACAGGAAACACCATATATTTT.

V is TRBV4-3 and J is TRBJ2-5; possibly TRBD1 for D (6 bases). V was shortened by 1 base and J by 0 bases, with 9 bases between the two germline ends. The CDR3 loop spans 15 amino acids. The germline V gene has CDR1 LGHNA and CDR2 YSLEER. CDR3 loop: CASSQAQGYQETQYF. In DNA form, the CDR3 reads TGCGCCAGCAGCCAAGCCCAGGGGTACCAAGAGACCCAGTACTTC.

V gene TRBV28 combines with J gene TRBJ2-3; a possible D gene is TRBD2 (7 bases). Germline loops: CDR1 MDHEN, CDR2 SYDVKM. The V gene lost 8 bases and the J gene lost 5 bases, with 20 bases spanning the gap. The CDR3 has 15 residues. For the CDR3, the DNA is TGTGCCAGCCTTCAACTGGGGGGGCTCCGAGATACGCAGTATTTT. It is translated as CASLQLGGLRDTQYF. Full variable domain (rest looked up from reference TRBV28 and TRBJ2-3): DVKVTQSSRYLVKRTGEKVFLECVQDMDHENMFWYRQDPGLGLRLIYFSYDVKMKEKGDIPEGYSVSREKKERFSLILESASTNQTSMYLCASLQLGGLRDTQYFGPGTRLTVL.

This chain connects TRBV9 to TRBJ2-7; 8 nucleotides align to TRBD1. There are 16 residues in the CDR3. With V trimmed by 2 bases and J by 2 bases, 9 bases remained unmatched. CDR1 is SGDLS and CDR2 is YYNGEE in the germline V gene. The DNA for the CDR3 is TGTGCCAGCAGCGTTTCCGGGACAGGAGATACCTACGAGCAGTACTTC. Translated: CASSVSGTGDTYEQYF.

This clone was seen only once. DNA of the CDR3: TGTGCCACCAGCAGAGATAAGCTAGCGGGGGTGGATACGCAGTATTTT. Its protein product is CATSRDKLAGVDTQYF. V usage is TRBV15 and J usage is TRBJ2-3; 10 bases fit TRBD2. J was trimmed by 6 bases and V by 0 bases; bases with no gene match: 6. From germline, CDR1 is LNHNV and CDR2 YYDKDF (reference sequence). The CDR3 runs to 16 residues.

In regard to this clone: The final CDR3 position lacks the conserved phenylalanine or tryptophan, pointing to a likely read error. The DNA is omitted, as the CDR3 cannot be located on it reliably, and the CDR3 follows TCRdb's listing. J is TRBJ1-4 and V is TRBV11-2; TRBD1 is the table's D call and was not checked against the DNA. The CDR3 sequence runs 10 residues, both termini included. Germline-derived CDR1 and CDR2 are SGHAT and FQNNGV. The CDR3 sequence is CASTLRDTRK.

The chain employs TRBV5-3 and TRBJ2-7; D is undetermined. TRBV5-3 counts as an open reading frame of uncertain function. The CDR3 is 13 amino acids. Trimming removed 0 bases from V and 3 bases from J, with 7 bases in between. CDR3 nucleotides: TGTGCCAGAAGCTTGGTCACAAACTACGAGCAGTACTTC. Encoded protein: CARSLVTNYEQYF.

This clone was observed a few times. V is TRBV4-2 and J is TRBJ2-5; TRBD2 agrees at 7 bases. From germline, CDR1 is LGHNA and CDR2 YNFKEQ. The CDR3 runs to 15 residues. V dropped 1 base and J dropped 5; count of bases not matched to a gene: 7. The CDR3 protein is CASSQGGGRTETQYF. The CDR3 DNA is TGTGCCAGCAGCCAAGGGGGAGGGCGGACGGAGACCCAGTACTTC.

This rearrangement joins TRBV27 to TRBJ2-1; 9 bases match TRBD2. This CDR3 spans 15 amino acids. From germline, CDR1 is MNHEY and CDR2 SMNVEV (reference sequence). The junction had 8 bases not matched to a gene; V was cut back by 3 bases and J by 8 bases. The CDR3 region has the DNA TGTGCCAGCAGTTTTCTGGCGGGAGGGGTCCATGAGCAGTTCTTC. The encoded protein is CASSFLAGGVHEQFF.

The V gene is TRBV6-5, the J gene TRBJ2-7; weak D call: TRBD2 (6 bases). Looked up from germline, CDR1 is MNHEY and CDR2 is SVGAGI. CDR3 size: 15 residues. The V end was cut by 6 bases, the J end by 2 bases, with 17 bases between. In DNA form, the CDR3 reads TGTGCCAGCAGGACGGGCGGGACCCGTACCTACGAGCAGTACTTC. Translated, it gives CASRTGGTRTYEQYF.

The chain joins TRBV9 to TRBJ2-3; 8 bases map to TRBD1. The CDR3 totals 15 residues. Losses at the gene ends were 3 bases for V and 4 bases for J; bases not matched to a gene: 7. The V gene's germline CDR1 is SGDLS and CDR2 YYNGEE. CDR3 amino acids: CASSGGQGVSDTQYF. The DNA of the CDR3 is TGTGCCAGCAGCGGAGGACAGGGAGTGTCAGATACGCAGTATTTT. Combining the CDR3 with reference TRBV9 and TRBJ2-3 gives the whole variable domain DSGVTQTPKHLITATGQRVTLRCSPRSGDLSVYWYQQSLDQGLQFLIQYYNGEERAKGNILERFSAQQFPDLHSELNLSSLELGDSALYFCASSGGQGVSDTQYFGPGTRLTVL.

The V gene is TRBV18, the J gene TRBJ1-2; 8 nucleotides align to TRBD1. The CDR3 spans 14 residues. The trim removed 0 bases at V and 4 bases at J, leaving 1 base unmatched. Germline V gene lookup returns CDR1 KGHSH and CDR2 LQKENI. In nucleotides, the CDR3 is TGTGCCAGCTCACCACCAGGGACAGGCTATGGCTACACCTTC. It codes for CASSPPGTGYGYTF.

The chain is built from TRBV28 and TRBJ1-2; 8 bases match TRBD1. This CDR3 has 13 residues. Germline V CDR1 and CDR2: MDHEN, SYDVKM. Trimming cost V 5 bases and J 2 bases; bases outside gene matches: 1. The CDR3 DNA reads TGTGCCAGCAGTCGACAGGGGAACTATGGCTACACCTTC. Translating it yields CASSRQGNYGYTF.

The rearrangement links TRBV13 to TRBJ2-7, with a tentative D call TRBD2 (5 bases). The CDR3 is 15 amino acids. Trimming shortened V by 5 bases and J by 0 bases, and 14 bases separated the two germline ends. Germline CDR1 is PRHDT and CDR2 is FYEKMQ (reference sequence). CDR3 sequence reads: CASSPAPTSSYEQYF. For the CDR3, the DNA is TGTGCCAGCAGCCCGGCCCCCACTAGCTCCTACGAGCAGTACTTC.

This rearrangement joins TRBV5-1 to TRBJ2-2, with 7 bases identical to TRBD2. The CDR3 totals 16 residues. V shed 2 bases, J shed 1 base, and the junction held 5 bases outside the gene matches. Germline CDR1 SGHRS, CDR2 YFSETQ. In DNA, the CDR3 is TGCGCCAGCAGCTTAACGGGGGGAAAGAACACCGGGGAGCTGTTTTTT. Amino acid sequence: CASSLTGGKNTGELFF.

This clone was recorded only once. The chain uses TRBV30 and TRBJ1-6, with TRBD1 matching over 7 bases. The germline V gene has CDR1 GTSNPN and CDR2 SVGIG (reference sequence). This CDR3 comprises 17 residues. Trimming removed 0 bases from V and 7 bases from J; junction bases left unmatched: 12. Here the CDR3 DNA reads TGTGCCTGGAGTGTACGCCGAGGGGGCTTGAGGAATTCACCCCTCCACTTT. This sequence encodes CAWSVRRGGLRNSPLHF.

This rearrangement joins TRBV11-3 to TRBJ2-1; a possible D gene is TRBD1 (6 bases). CDR3 size: 15 residues. Germline CDR1 and CDR2: SGHNT and YENEEA. The V end was cut by 1 base, the J end by 4 bases, with 11 bases between. Here the CDR3 reads CASSLAGTNYNEQFF. The CDR3 DNA follows: TGTGCCAGCAGCTTAGCGGGGACAAATTACAATGAGCAGTTCTTC.

In nucleotides, the CDR3 is TGCGCCAGCAGCTGGACAGGGGATGCCTACGAGCAGTACTTC. It specifies CASSWTGDAYEQYF. The rearrangement links TRBV5-1 to TRBJ2-7, with TRBD1 matching 9 bases. The CDR3 totals 14 residues. V dropped 3 bases and J dropped 2; count of bases not matched to a gene: 3. Germline assignment: CDR1 SGHRS and CDR2 YFSETQ. Looking up the rest from reference TRBV5-1 and TRBJ2-7 gives the full variable domain: KAGVTQTPRYLIKTRGQQVTLSCSPISGHRSVSWYQQTPGQGLQFLFEYFSETQRNKGNFPGRFSGRQFSNSRSEMNVSTLELGDSALYLCASSWTGDAYEQYFGPGTRLTVT.

This rearrangement joins TRBV6-5 to TRBJ2-7, with TRBD2 as a possible D gene (5 bases). V was trimmed by 2 bases and J by 0 bases, leaving 8 bases between them. This CDR3 has 14 residues. CDR1 MNHEY and CDR2 SVGAGI come from the germline V gene. DNA for the CDR3: TGTGCCAGCAGTTACACGGGGTCCTCCTACGAGCAGTACTTC. This translates into CASSYTGSSYEQYF.

In DNA, the CDR3 is TGTGCCAGCGCCAAATTCAGGGGCGGGAGGTTCTTC. Translating gives CASAKFRGGRFF. V and J are TRBV2 and TRBJ2-1; D possibly corresponds to TRBD2 (7 bases). V lost 8 bases and J 15 bases, leaving 20 bases between the germline ends. There are 12 residues in the CDR3. In germline, CDR1 is SNHLY, CDR2 FYNNEI.

The CDR3 DNA is TGTGCCAGCAGCTTAGGATCGGGGGGCTACACCTTC. It yields the protein CASSLGSGGYTF. J is TRBJ1-2 and V is TRBV7-9; D gene uncertain. Germline CDR1 is SEHNR and CDR2 is FQNEAQ (reference sequence). The CDR3 extends over 12 amino acids. V gave up 1 base and J gave up 8 bases, with 8 bases separating them. The entire variable domain, with the rest obtained from reference TRBV7-9 and TRBJ1-2, is as follows: DTGVSQNPRHKITKRGQNVTFRCDPISEHNRLYWYRQTLGQGPEFLTYFQNEAQLEKSRLLSDRFSAERPKGSFSTLEIQRTEQGDSAMYLCASSLGSGGYTFGSGTRLTVV.

J is TRBJ2-2 and V is TRBV5-1; D unclear. V lost 1 base and J lost 3, with 7 bases in between. Germline V gene lookup returns CDR1 SGHRS and CDR2 YFSETQ. The CDR3 covers 14 residues. The CDR3 bases are TGCGCCAGCAGCTTGCAGGTTGACACCGGGGAGCTGTTTTTT. This sequence encodes CASSLQVDTGELFF.